This section outlines one T cell receptor (beta chain) sequence together with its context. The antigen remains undetermined. The sample comes from a study of OX40 agonist ivuxolimab in advanced cancers. Study conclusions and caveats: Average numbers of expanded clones were greater in CD8+ T cells than in CD4+.

Germline values: CDR1 SGHTA, CDR2 FQGNSA. CDR3 length: 14 residues. J lost 6 bases, V lost 5 bases, and 3 bases had no gene match. Using immunoSEQ multiplex PCR, the repertoire was profiled, and TCRdb retains in-frame clones only, with some absent. The sample contains around 77,000 clones, more than 80% of which appear only once. This clonotype was sampled from an adult with an advanced solid tumor such as melanoma, head and neck, liver or kidney cancer. Material: CD4+ or CD8+ T cells sorted from blood, obtained in a trial of the OX40 agonist ivuxolimab. The rearrangement joins TRBV7-2 to TRBJ2-7; TRBD2 matches at 14 bases. The CDR3, as DNA: TGTGCCAGCAGCCCTGGGACTAGCGGGAGCGAGCAGTACTTC. It is translated as CASSPGTSGSEQYF.